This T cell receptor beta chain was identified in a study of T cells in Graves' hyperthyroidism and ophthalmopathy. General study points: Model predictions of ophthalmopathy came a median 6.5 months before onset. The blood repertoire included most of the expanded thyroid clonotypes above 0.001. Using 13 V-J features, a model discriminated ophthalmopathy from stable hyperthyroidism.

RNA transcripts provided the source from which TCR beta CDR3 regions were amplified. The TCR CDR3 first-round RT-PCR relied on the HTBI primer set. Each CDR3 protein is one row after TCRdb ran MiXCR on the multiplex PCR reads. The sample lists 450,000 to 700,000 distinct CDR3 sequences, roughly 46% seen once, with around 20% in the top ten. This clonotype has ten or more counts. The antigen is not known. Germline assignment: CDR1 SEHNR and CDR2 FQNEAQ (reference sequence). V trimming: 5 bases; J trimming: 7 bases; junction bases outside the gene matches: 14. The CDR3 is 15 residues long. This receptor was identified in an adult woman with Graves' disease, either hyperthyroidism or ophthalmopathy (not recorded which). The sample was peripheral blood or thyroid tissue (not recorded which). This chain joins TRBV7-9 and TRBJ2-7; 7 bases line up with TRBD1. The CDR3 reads CASSRKMTGFYEQYF. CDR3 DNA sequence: TGTGCCAGCAGCCGCAAAATGACAGGGTTTTATGAGCAGTACTTC.